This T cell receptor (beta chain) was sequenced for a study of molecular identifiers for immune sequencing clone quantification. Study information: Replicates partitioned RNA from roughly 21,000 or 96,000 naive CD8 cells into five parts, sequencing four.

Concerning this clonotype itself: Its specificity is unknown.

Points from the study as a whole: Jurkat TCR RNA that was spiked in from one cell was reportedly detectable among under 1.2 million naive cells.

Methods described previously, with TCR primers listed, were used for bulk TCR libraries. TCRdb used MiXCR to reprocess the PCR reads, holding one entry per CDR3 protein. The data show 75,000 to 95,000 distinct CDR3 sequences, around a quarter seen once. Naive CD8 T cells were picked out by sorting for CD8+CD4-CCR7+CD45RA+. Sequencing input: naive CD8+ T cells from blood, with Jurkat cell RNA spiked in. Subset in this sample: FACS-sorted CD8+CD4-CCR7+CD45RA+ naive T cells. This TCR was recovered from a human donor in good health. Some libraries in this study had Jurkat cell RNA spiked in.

The CDR3 DNA reads TGTGCCAGTAGTATAGCAGGGGCGGCTGGGGCCAACGTCCTGACTTTC. Its protein is CASSIAGAAGANVLTF. This rearrangement joins TRBV19 to TRBJ2-6; D perhaps matches TRBD1 (6 bases). The CDR3 is made up of 16 amino acids. Germline V gives CDR1 LNHDA, CDR2 SQIVND (reference sequence). Trimming shortened V by 1 base and J by 2 bases, and 9 bases separated the two germline ends. Full variable domain (remainder filled in from reference TRBV19 and TRBJ2-6): DGGITQSPKYLFRKEGQNVTLSCEQNLNHDAMYWYRQDPGQGLRLIYYSQIVNDFQKGDIAEGYSVSREKKESFPLTVTSAQKNPTAFYLCASSIAGAAGANVLTFGAGSRLTVL.